These T cell receptor beta chains were read from a single sample in a study of T cell responses to AZD1222 COVID-19 vaccine. Profiling relied on immunoSEQ multiplex PCR, and the TCRdb table lists in-frame clones only, not all of them. The sample shows about 130,000 clones, around 89% of them seen only once. This material consisted of peripheral blood, taken on day 0 of AZD1222 vaccination. These TCRs come from an adult in good health. CDR3s include the opening cysteine and the closing phenylalanine or tryptophan. The D gene is left open where the match is weak. Rows may omit the clone size; those that give it use once, few, many or a size class.

TRBV28	NA	NA	TRBJ1-5	CASSLRVFNQPQHF	TGTGCCAGCAGTCTAAGGGTTTTCAATCAGCCCCAGCATTTT
TRBV7-3	NA	TRBD2	TRBJ2-3	CASSRGGLATDTQYF	TGTGCCAGCAGCAGAGGAGGACTAGCGACAGATACGCAGTATTTT
TRBV4-1	NA	NA	TRBJ2-7	CASSQAGYEQYF	TGCGCCAGCAGCCAAGCGGGCTACGAGCAGTACTTC
TRBV28	NA	NA	TRBJ1-2	CASSLVGTLGVGYTF	TGTGCCAGCAGTTTAGTGGGCACCCTGGGGGTTGGCTACACCTTC
TRBV24-1	NA	TRBD2	TRBJ2-5	CATSDWSSGSGQETQYF	TGTGCCACCAGTGATTGGTCTAGCGGGAGTGGGCAAGAGACCCAGTACTTC
TRBV9	NA	NA	TRBJ1-4	CASSAIGGANEKLFF	TGTGCCAGCAGCGCTATAGGGGGGGCTAATGAAAAACTGTTTTTT
TRBV28	NA	TRBD1	TRBJ1-5	CASSLWTGSNQPQHF	TGTGCCAGCAGTCTTTGGACAGGTAGCAATCAGCCCCAGCATTTT
TRBV19	NA	NA	TRBJ2-4	CASGGGHIQYF	TGTGCCAGCGGCGGAGGGCACATTCAGTACTTC
TRBV28	NA	NA	TRBJ2-3	CASREPAPGRTDTQYF	TGTGCCAGCAGAGAGCCAGCACCGGGACGCACAGATACGCAGTATTTT
TRBV28	NA	NA	TRBJ1-5	CASSLWVGSNQPQHF	TGTGCCAGCAGTTTGTGGGTCGGCAGCAATCAGCCCCAGCATTTT
TRBV18	once	NA	TRBJ1-3	CASSPGPGVGNTIYF	TGTGCCAGCTCACCAGGCCCAGGGGTCGGAAACACCATATATTTT
TRBV5-1	NA	TRBD2	TRBJ2-3	CASSLTSAVDTQYF	TGCGCCAGCAGCTTGACTAGCGCAGTGGATACGCAGTATTTT
TRBV6-1	few	NA	TRBJ2-3	CASSEGHGIDTQYF	TGTGCCAGCAGTGAAGGCCACGGGATAGATACGCAGTATTTT
TRBV28	NA	NA	TRBJ2-2	CASTPANTGELFF	TGTGCCAGCACCCCAGCGAACACCGGGGAGCTGTTTTTT
TRBV6-5	NA	NA	TRBJ1-4	CASSPSLGEKLFF	TGTGCCAGCAGCCCCTCCTTGGGAGAAAAACTGTTTTTT
TRBV12-3/TRBV12-4	NA	NA	TRBJ1-1	CASTETTRVAFF	TGTGCCAGCACGGAGACGACTAGGGTAGCTTTCTTT
TRBV10-3	NA	NA	TRBJ1-5	CAISSVAGQQPQHF	TGTGCCATCAGTTCCGTTGCGGGTCAACAGCCCCAGCATTTT